This is a list of T cell receptor beta chains from one sample in a study of beta chain features in type 1 diabetes. The protocol was immunoSEQ multiplex PCR, while the TCRdb copy is restricted to in-frame clones and leaves out a portion. The profile covers more than 300,000 clones, with approximately 15% appearing a single time and roughly 0.019% taken by the ten largest. The material sequenced was naive CD4+ T cells from blood. The receptors were gathered from a woman aged 18-35 years in good health. CDR3s include the opening cysteine and the closing phenylalanine or tryptophan. The order of the fields is clone size, V gene, D gene, CDR3 length, J gene, CDR3 protein, CDR3 DNA. The D gene is left open where the match is weak. Size is stated for part of the rows, as once, few or many counts, or as a class when the clone is expanded.

NA	TRBV5-1	NA	18	TRBJ2-5	CASSSPLRSGVGRETQYF	TGCGCCAGCAGCTCTCCCTTGAGGAGCGGAGTGGGGAGGGAGACCCAGTACTTC
NA	TRBV29-1	NA	15	TRBJ2-7	CSVEDTTGVKYEQYF	TGCAGCGTTGAAGATACGACGGGAGTGAAGTACGAGCAGTACTTC
NA	TRBV27	TRBD1	18	TRBJ2-4	CASSLSTGAGTGENIQYF	TGTGCCAGCAGTTTATCGACCGGGGCCGGGACAGGGGAAAACATTCAGTACTTC
NA	TRBV5-1	NA	19	TRBJ2-6	CASSLEGASSYSGANVLTF	TGCGCCAGCAGCTTGGAAGGGGCCAGCTCCTACTCTGGGGCCAACGTCCTGACTTTC
NA	TRBV9	NA	15	TRBJ2-7	CASSVAQGGSYEQYF	TGTGCCAGCAGCGTAGCCCAGGGAGGCTCCTACGAGCAGTACTTC
NA	TRBV15	NA	16	TRBJ2-7	CATSSLLTANSYEQYF	TGTGCCACCAGCAGCCTTCTGACTGCAAACTCCTACGAGCAGTACTTC
NA	TRBV30	NA	13	TRBJ1-3	CAWIQQGRNTIYF	TGTGCCTGGATACAGCAGGGGAGAAACACCATATATTTT
few	TRBV18	NA	16	TRBJ1-1	CASSPLDSLMNTEAFF	TGTGCCAGCTCACCACTAGACAGTTTAATGAACACTGAAGCTTTCTTT
few	TRBV29-1	TRBD1	14	TRBJ2-7	CSVVYRGYTREQYF	TGCAGCGTTGTATACAGGGGGTATACCAGGGAGCAGTACTTC
few	TRBV5-1	TRBD2	18	TRBJ2-3	CASSSTGTSGTGTDTQYF	TGCGCCAGCAGCTCTACCGGGACTAGCGGGACCGGCACAGATACGCAGTATTTT
NA	TRBV27	TRBD1	15	TRBJ2-2	CASRTQGTVPGELFF	TGTGCCAGCAGAACACAGGGGACGGTCCCCGGGGAGCTGTTTTTT